This entry is about one T cell receptor (beta chain). The data were taken from a study of blood T cell repertoires in COVID-19. Study background: Material from acute and convalescent COVID-19 was sourced from the United States, Italy and Spain.

Data came from immunoSEQ multiplex PCR; TCRdb stores just in-frame clones and leaves some out. The sample shows some 520,000 clones, roughly nine tenths of them seen only once. Germline lookup yields CDR1 WSHSY and CDR2 SAAADI. The V end was cut by 0 bases, the J end by 5 bases, with 10 bases between. The CDR3 is made up of 14 amino acids. The specimen sequenced was peripheral blood. The TCR comes from a man aged 18 to 29 with COVID-19, enrolled during active disease. The rearrangement joins TRBV10-2 to TRBJ1-2; the D is unclear. As DNA, the CDR3 is TGCGCCAGCAGTGAGTCGAGGACGGGATATGGCTACACCTTC. It specifies CASSESRTGYGYTF.